These T cell receptor beta chains were read from a single sample in a study of OX40 agonist ivuxolimab in advanced cancers. Some clones are missing from TCRdb's copy, which holds only in-frame ones; the method was immunoSEQ multiplex PCR. The repertoire holds some 15,000 clones, with approximately 80% as singletons. Here the sequenced sample was CD4+ or CD8+ T cells sorted from blood, taken in a trial of the OX40 agonist ivuxolimab. The receptor source for this set is an adult with an advanced solid tumor such as melanoma, head and neck, liver or kidney cancer. Each CDR3 is given with its conserved first and last residue. A D gene is named only where the DNA matches it firmly. Size values are once, few and many counts, or a class for expanded clones, and some rows have none.

v_gene: TRBV4-1
d_gene: TRBD1
j_gene: TRBJ2-1
abundance: -
CDR3nt: TGCGCCAGCAGTTACAGGGGGCCTATCTCCTACAATGAGCAGTTCTTC
CDR3aa: CASSYRGPISYNEQFF

v_gene: TRBV7-6
d_gene: TRBD2
j_gene: TRBJ2-1
abundance: -
CDR3nt: TGTGCCAGCAGCTCTCCCGGGGAGGGGCTTTACAATGAGCAGTTCTTC
CDR3aa: CASSSPGEGLYNEQFF

v_gene: TRBV15
d_gene: -
j_gene: TRBJ1-1
abundance: -
CDR3nt: TGTGCCACCAGCAATACGGTTGACGTGATGAACACTGAAGCTTTCTTT
CDR3aa: CATSNTVDVMNTEAFF

v_gene: TRBV28
d_gene: -
j_gene: TRBJ1-1
abundance: once
CDR3nt: TGTGCCAGCCGGTGGGGGGTCACGCCGAACACTGAAGCTTTCTTT
CDR3aa: CASRWGVTPNTEAFF

v_gene: TRBV6-5
d_gene: -
j_gene: TRBJ2-5
abundance: -
CDR3nt: TGTGCCAGCAGCTCCCAAGAGACCCAGTACTTC
CDR3aa: CASSSQETQYF

v_gene: TRBV6-5
d_gene: -
j_gene: TRBJ2-5
abundance: -
CDR3nt: TGTGCCAGCAGAACCGGACAGTCGGCGGTGTCCCAGTACTTC
CDR3aa: CASRTGQSAVSQYF

v_gene: TRBV29-1
d_gene: -
j_gene: TRBJ1-2
abundance: -
CDR3nt: TGCAGCGTTGGGGGTATCAGCCTCGACTACACCTTC
CDR3aa: CSVGGISLDYTF

v_gene: TRBV28
d_gene: TRBD1
j_gene: TRBJ1-5
abundance: few
CDR3nt: TGTGCCAGCAGTCCCCGACAGGGGAGCAATCAGCCCCAGCATTTT
CDR3aa: CASSPRQGSNQPQHF

v_gene: TRBV30
d_gene: -
j_gene: TRBJ2-7
abundance: -
CDR3nt: TGTGCCTGGAGTGATCCGGGAATAGGATACGAGCAGTACTTC
CDR3aa: CAWSDPGIGYEQYF

v_gene: TRBV4-1
d_gene: -
j_gene: TRBJ2-2
abundance: -
CDR3nt: TGCGCCAGCAGCCAATTCCTTAGTACCGGGGAGCTGTTTTTT
CDR3aa: CASSQFLSTGELFF

v_gene: TRBV15
d_gene: -
j_gene: TRBJ2-2
abundance: -
CDR3nt: TGTGCCACCAGCAGAGTACAGAAGACCGGGGAGCTGTTTTTT
CDR3aa: CATSRVQKTGELFF

v_gene: TRBV29-1
d_gene: -
j_gene: TRBJ1-5
abundance: -
CDR3nt: TGCAGCGTTAACACAGGTAGCAATCAGCCCCAGCATTTT
CDR3aa: CSVNTGSNQPQHF

v_gene: TRBV14
d_gene: -
j_gene: TRBJ1-1
abundance: -
CDR3nt: TGTGCCAGCAGCCAATTTGTCGCAGGTACTGAAGCTTTCTTT
CDR3aa: CASSQFVAGTEAFF

v_gene: TRBV4-3
d_gene: -
j_gene: TRBJ1-2
abundance: -
CDR3nt: TGCGCCAGCAGCCCGGGAGGGGCCTTTAACTATGGCTACACCTTC
CDR3aa: CASSPGGAFNYGYTF

v_gene: TRBV4-2
d_gene: TRBD1
j_gene: TRBJ1-1
abundance: -
CDR3nt: TGTGCCAGCAGCCAAGATCGGGGACAGGGAGTAATGAACACTGAAGCTTTCTTT
CDR3aa: CASSQDRGQGVMNTEAFF

v_gene: TRBV7-9
d_gene: -
j_gene: TRBJ2-2
abundance: -
CDR3nt: TGTGCCAGCAGCTTAAACGCTGGGCAGTCGAACACCGGGGAGCTGTTTTTT
CDR3aa: CASSLNAGQSNTGELFF

v_gene: TRBV4-3
d_gene: -
j_gene: TRBJ1-5
abundance: -
CDR3nt: TGCGCCAGCAGCCAAAGCAGGGCTGGGCAGCCCCAGCATTTT
CDR3aa: CASSQSRAGQPQHF

v_gene: TRBV4-2
d_gene: -
j_gene: TRBJ1-1
abundance: -
CDR3nt: TGTGCCAGCAGCCAAGACGAGAAAAGCTTCCACTTT
CDR3aa: CASSQDEKSFHF

v_gene: TRBV2
d_gene: TRBD2
j_gene: TRBJ2-2
abundance: -
CDR3nt: TGTGCCAGCAGTGTTTCTAGCGGGAACACCGGGGAGCTGTTTTTT
CDR3aa: CASSVSSGNTGELFF

v_gene: TRBV27
d_gene: -
j_gene: TRBJ2-3
abundance: -
CDR3nt: TGTGCCAGCAGTTTATTCGAGGGGTCAGGCACAGATACGCAGTATTTT
CDR3aa: CASSLFEGSGTDTQYF

v_gene: TRBV11-3
d_gene: -
j_gene: TRBJ1-1
abundance: few
CDR3nt: TGTGCCAGCAGCTACCTAGGAGGGGGTACGACTGAAGCTTTCTTT
CDR3aa: CASSYLGGGTTEAFF

v_gene: TRBV6-5
d_gene: TRBD1
j_gene: TRBJ1-5
abundance: -
CDR3nt: TGTGCCAGCGATACAGGGGCTTTTAATCAGCCCCAGCATTTT
CDR3aa: CASDTGAFNQPQHF

v_gene: TRBV19
d_gene: -
j_gene: TRBJ1-5
abundance: -
CDR3nt: TGTGCCAGTAGTGCTTCCCCGACGGACACTTATAGCAATCAGCCCCAGCATTTT
CDR3aa: CASSASPTDTYSNQPQHF

v_gene: TRBV2
d_gene: TRBD2
j_gene: TRBJ2-7
abundance: few
CDR3nt: TGTGCCACTTTACGCGGGGGGGCCTACGAGCAGTACTTC
CDR3aa: CATLRGGAYEQYF

v_gene: TRBV4-1
d_gene: -
j_gene: TRBJ1-3
abundance: -
CDR3nt: TGCGCCAGCAGCCAAAACAGGGCCATATATTTT
CDR3aa: CASSQNRAIYF

v_gene: TRBV4-1
d_gene: TRBD1
j_gene: TRBJ1-1
abundance: -
CDR3nt: TGCGCCAGCAGCCTACTGGGACAGGGAAACACTGAAGCTTTCTTT
CDR3aa: CASSLLGQGNTEAFF

v_gene: TRBV7-6
d_gene: -
j_gene: TRBJ1-1
abundance: -
CDR3nt: TGTGCCAGCAGCTTTAGCGATGGCACTGAAGCTTTCTTT
CDR3aa: CASSFSDGTEAFF

v_gene: TRBV11-1
d_gene: -
j_gene: TRBJ1-1
abundance: -
CDR3nt: TGTGCCAGCAGCTTAGAACAGAACACTGAAGCTTTCTTT
CDR3aa: CASSLEQNTEAFF

v_gene: TRBV5-4
d_gene: -
j_gene: TRBJ1-2
abundance: -
CDR3nt: TGCGCCAGCAGCCAGCGGGGGACTGCTAACTATGGCTACACCTTC
CDR3aa: CASSQRGTANYGYTF

v_gene: TRBV29-1
d_gene: -
j_gene: TRBJ1-4
abundance: few
CDR3nt: TGCAGCGTCGAGGCTCTTGGGAGCGTTGATGAAAAACTGTTTTTT
CDR3aa: CSVEALGSVDEKLFF

v_gene: TRBV27
d_gene: -
j_gene: TRBJ1-1
abundance: -
CDR3nt: TGTGCCAGCAGTGGTCGGAACACTGAAGCTTTCTTT
CDR3aa: CASSGRNTEAFF

v_gene: TRBV6-1
d_gene: -
j_gene: TRBJ1-4
abundance: -
CDR3nt: TGTGCCGGGTCAGGGTATGGTGAAAAACTGTTTTTT
CDR3aa: CAGSGYGEKLFF

v_gene: TRBV2
d_gene: -
j_gene: TRBJ1-1
abundance: -
CDR3nt: TGTGCCGAAGGGGAGGCTGAAGCTTTCTTT
CDR3aa: CAEGEAEAFF

v_gene: TRBV5-6
d_gene: TRBD1
j_gene: TRBJ2-7
abundance: -
CDR3nt: TGTGCCAGCAGCTTGGCCGCGGGGACAGGGTCTCGGGAGCAGTACTTC
CDR3aa: CASSLAAGTGSREQYF

v_gene: TRBV5-6
d_gene: -
j_gene: TRBJ1-4
abundance: -
CDR3nt: TGTGCCAGCACCTACAGGTCTAATGAAAAACTGTTTTTT
CDR3aa: CASTYRSNEKLFF

v_gene: TRBV4-3
d_gene: -
j_gene: TRBJ1-4
abundance: -
CDR3nt: TGCGCCAGCAGCCTCAGCCGCGGGGCCTCGAATGAAAAACTGTTTTTT
CDR3aa: CASSLSRGASNEKLFF

v_gene: TRBV11-2
d_gene: -
j_gene: TRBJ1-2
abundance: -
CDR3nt: TGTGCCAGCAGCCCCGGGGCAGGGGACTATGGCTACACCTTC
CDR3aa: CASSPGAGDYGYTF

v_gene: TRBV25-1
d_gene: -
j_gene: TRBJ1-1
abundance: once
CDR3nt: TGTGCCAGCAGTGAATTTAACCTGAACACTGAAGCTTTCTTT
CDR3aa: CASSEFNLNTEAFF

v_gene: TRBV28
d_gene: -
j_gene: TRBJ1-2
abundance: -
CDR3nt: TGTGCCAGCAGCCCACTTGGAGGGAGTGGCTACACCTTC
CDR3aa: CASSPLGGSGYTF

v_gene: TRBV27
d_gene: -
j_gene: TRBJ1-5
abundance: -
CDR3nt: TGTGCCAGCAGTTTCATTGGGGGGACGGGGAATCAGCCCCAGCATTTT
CDR3aa: CASSFIGGTGNQPQHF

v_gene: TRBV5-1
d_gene: TRBD1
j_gene: TRBJ2-5
abundance: -
CDR3nt: TGCGCCAGCAGCTTGGACAGGGGCAAGGAGACCCAGTACTTC
CDR3aa: CASSLDRGKETQYF

v_gene: TRBV25-1
d_gene: -
j_gene: TRBJ1-1
abundance: -
CDR3nt: TGTGCCAGCAGTGAAGAGTTGAACACTGAAGCTTTCTTT
CDR3aa: CASSEELNTEAFF

v_gene: TRBV6-5
d_gene: -
j_gene: TRBJ1-2
abundance: -
CDR3nt: TGTGCCAGCAGTTACTCGAATTCAGGGTTCGGGGGCTACACCTTC
CDR3aa: CASSYSNSGFGGYTF

v_gene: TRBV29-1
d_gene: -
j_gene: TRBJ1-4
abundance: -
CDR3nt: TGCAGCGTTTTGAATGAAAAACTGTTTTTT
CDR3aa: CSVLNEKLFF

v_gene: TRBV4-3
d_gene: -
j_gene: TRBJ1-5
abundance: once
CDR3nt: TGCGCCAGCAGCCAAGATCTAGGGGCAAGCAATCAGCCCCAGCATTTT
CDR3aa: CASSQDLGASNQPQHF